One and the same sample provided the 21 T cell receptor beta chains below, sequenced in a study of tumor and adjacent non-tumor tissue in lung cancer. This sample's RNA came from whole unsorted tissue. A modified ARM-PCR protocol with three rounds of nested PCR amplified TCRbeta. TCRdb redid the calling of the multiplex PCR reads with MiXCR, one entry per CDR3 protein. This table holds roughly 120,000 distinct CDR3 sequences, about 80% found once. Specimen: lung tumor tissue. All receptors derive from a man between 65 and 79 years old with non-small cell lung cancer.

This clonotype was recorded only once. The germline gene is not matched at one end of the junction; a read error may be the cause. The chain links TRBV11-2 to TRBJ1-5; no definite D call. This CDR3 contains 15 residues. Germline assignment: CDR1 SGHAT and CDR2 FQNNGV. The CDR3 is CASSLDPGPNQLQHF. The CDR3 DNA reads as TGTGCCAGCAGCCTGGATCCGGGTCCCAATCAGCTCCAGCATTTT.

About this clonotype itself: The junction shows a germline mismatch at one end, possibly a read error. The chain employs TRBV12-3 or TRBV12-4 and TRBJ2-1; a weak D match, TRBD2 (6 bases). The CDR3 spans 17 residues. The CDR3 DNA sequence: TGTGCCAGCAGTTTAGGTAACGGGGGTCGCCTCTACAATGAGCAGTCCTTC. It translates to CASSLGNGGRLYNEQSF.

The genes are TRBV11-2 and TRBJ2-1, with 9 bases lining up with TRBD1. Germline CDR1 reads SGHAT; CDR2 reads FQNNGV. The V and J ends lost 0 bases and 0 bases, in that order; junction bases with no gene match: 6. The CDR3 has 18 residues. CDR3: CASSLDIRDRASYNEQFF. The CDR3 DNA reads TGTGCCAGCAGCTTAGATATACGGGACAGGGCCTCCTACAATGAGCAGTTCTTC.

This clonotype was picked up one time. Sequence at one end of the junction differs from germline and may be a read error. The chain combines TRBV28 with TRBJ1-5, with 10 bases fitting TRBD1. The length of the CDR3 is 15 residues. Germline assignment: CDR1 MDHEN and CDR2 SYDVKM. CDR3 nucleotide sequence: TGTGCCAGCGACAGGGGGCTAAAAAGCAATCAGTCCCAGCATTTT. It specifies CASDRGLKSNQSQHF.

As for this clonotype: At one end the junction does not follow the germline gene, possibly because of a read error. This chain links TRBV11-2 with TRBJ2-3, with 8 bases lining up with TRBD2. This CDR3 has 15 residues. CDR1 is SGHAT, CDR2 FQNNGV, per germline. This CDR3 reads CASSSVAGLTDTQYF. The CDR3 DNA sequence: TGTGCTAGCAGCTCCGTAGCGGGATTAACAGATACGCAGTATTTT.

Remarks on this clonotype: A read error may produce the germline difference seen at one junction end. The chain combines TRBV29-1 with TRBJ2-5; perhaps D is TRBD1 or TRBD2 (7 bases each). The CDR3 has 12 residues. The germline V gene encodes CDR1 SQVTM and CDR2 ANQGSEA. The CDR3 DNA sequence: TGTAGCGTTGAGGCAGGGGGGGAGGCCCAGTACTTC. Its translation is CSVEAGGEAQYF.

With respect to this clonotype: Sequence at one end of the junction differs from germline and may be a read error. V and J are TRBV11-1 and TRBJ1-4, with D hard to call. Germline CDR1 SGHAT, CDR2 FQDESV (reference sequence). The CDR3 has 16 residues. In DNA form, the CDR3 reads TGTGCCAGCAGCTTAGTAGGTAGTACGTCTAATGAAAAACTATTTTTT. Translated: CASSLVGSTSNEKLFF.

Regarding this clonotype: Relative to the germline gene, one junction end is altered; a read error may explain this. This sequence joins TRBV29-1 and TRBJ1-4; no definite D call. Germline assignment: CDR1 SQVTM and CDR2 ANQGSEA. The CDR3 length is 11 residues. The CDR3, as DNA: TGTAGCATGGGCTATAATGAAAAACTGTTTTTT. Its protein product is CSMGYNEKLFF.

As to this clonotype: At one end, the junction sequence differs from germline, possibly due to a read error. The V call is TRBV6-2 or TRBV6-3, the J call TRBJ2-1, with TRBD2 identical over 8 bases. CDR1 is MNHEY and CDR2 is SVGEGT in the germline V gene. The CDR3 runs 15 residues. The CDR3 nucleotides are TGTACCAGCAGTCCGGGACTAGGCAATACCAATGAGCATTTTTTC. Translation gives CTSSPGLGNTNEHFF.

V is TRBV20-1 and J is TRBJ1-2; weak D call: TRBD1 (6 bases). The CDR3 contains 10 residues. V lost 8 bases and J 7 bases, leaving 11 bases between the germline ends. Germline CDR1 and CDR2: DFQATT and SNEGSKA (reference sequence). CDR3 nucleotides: TGCAGTATTAAAGGGGGTGGCTACACCTTC. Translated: CSIKGGGYTF.

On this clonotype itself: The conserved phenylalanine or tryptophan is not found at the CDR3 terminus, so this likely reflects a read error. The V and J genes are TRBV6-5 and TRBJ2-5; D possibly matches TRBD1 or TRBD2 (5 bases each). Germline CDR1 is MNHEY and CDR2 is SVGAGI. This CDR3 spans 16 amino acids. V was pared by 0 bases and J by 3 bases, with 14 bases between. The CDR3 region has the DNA TGTGCCAGCAGTTACTCGGTAGTGGGGGAAAAAGAGACCCAGTACTTA. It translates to CASSYSVVGEKETQYL.

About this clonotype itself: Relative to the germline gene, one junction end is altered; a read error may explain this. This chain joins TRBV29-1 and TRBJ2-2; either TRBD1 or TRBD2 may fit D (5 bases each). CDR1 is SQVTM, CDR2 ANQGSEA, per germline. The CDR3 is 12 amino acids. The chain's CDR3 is CSVHLGAGKLFF. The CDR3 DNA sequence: TGCAGCGTTCATCTCGGGGCCGGGAAGCTGTTTTTT.

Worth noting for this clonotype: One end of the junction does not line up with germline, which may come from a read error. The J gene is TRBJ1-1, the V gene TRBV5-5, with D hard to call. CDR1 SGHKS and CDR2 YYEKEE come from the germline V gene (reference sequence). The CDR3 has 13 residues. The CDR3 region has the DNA TGTGCCAGCAGCGTGGGCATAAACACTGAAGCTATCTTT. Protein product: CASSVGINTEAIF.

CDR3 region: CASQSHLGADTQYF. CDR3 DNA sequence: TGTGCCAGCCAGAGTCATTTAGGCGCAGATACGCAGTATTTT. The V gene is TRBV6-2 or TRBV6-3, the J gene TRBJ2-3; D not resolved. Germline CDR1 reads MNHEY; CDR2 reads SVGEGT. This CDR3 spans 14 amino acids. Trimming removed 8 bases at V and 4 bases at J, with 16 bases between.

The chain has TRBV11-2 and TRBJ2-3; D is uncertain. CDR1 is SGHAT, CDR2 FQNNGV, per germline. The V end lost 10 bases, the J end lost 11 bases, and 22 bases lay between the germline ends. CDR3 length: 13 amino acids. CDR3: CAMSGLSTNRQYF. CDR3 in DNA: TGTGCCATGTCTGGTCTGAGCACAAATAGGCAGTATTTT.

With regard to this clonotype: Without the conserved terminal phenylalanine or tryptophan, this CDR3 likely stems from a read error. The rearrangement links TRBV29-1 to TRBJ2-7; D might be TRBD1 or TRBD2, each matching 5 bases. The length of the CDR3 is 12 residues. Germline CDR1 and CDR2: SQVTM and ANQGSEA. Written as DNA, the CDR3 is TGCGGCGCATGGGGGACGAACCCCGAGCAGTACATC. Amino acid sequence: CGAWGTNPEQYI.

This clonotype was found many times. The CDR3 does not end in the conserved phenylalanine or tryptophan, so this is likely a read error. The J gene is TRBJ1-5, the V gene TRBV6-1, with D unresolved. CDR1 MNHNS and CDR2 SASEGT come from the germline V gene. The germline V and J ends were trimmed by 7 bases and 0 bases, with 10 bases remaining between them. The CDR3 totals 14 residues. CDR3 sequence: CASNKGYSNQPQHL. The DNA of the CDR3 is TGTGCCAGCAACAAAGGGTATAGCAATCAGCCCCAGCATCTT.

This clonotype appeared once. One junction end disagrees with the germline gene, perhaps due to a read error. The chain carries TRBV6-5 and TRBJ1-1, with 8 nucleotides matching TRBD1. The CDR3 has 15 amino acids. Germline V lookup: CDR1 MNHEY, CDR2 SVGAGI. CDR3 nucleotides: TGTGCCAGCAGGACCTGGACAGGGTTGGTCACTGAAGCACTCTTT. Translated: CASRTWTGLVTEALF.

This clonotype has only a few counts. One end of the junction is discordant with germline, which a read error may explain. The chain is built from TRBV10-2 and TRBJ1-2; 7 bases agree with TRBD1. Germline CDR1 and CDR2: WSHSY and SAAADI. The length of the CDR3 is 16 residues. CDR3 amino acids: CTSSEGRGAKNYGYTF. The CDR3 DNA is TGCACCAGCAGTGAGGGCAGGGGGGCGAAAAACTATGGCTACACCTTC.

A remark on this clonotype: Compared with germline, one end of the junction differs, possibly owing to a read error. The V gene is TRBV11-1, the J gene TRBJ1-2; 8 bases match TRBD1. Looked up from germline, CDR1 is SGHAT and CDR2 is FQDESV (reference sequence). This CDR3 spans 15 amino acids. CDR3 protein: CASNLDGTGSDGYTF. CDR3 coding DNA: TGTGCCAGCAACTTAGACGGGACAGGATCTGATGGCTACACCTTC. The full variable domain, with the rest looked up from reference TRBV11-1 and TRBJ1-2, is EAEVAQSPRYKITEKSQAVAFWCDPISGHATLYWYRQILGQGPELLVQFQDESVVDDSQLPKDRFSAERLKGVDSTLKIQPAELGDSAMYLCASNLDGTGSDGYTFGSGTRLTVV.

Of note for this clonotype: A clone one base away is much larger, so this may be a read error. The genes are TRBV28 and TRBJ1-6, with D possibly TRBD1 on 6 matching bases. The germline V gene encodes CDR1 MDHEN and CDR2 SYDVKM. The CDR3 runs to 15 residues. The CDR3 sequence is CACSRSTGGIAPLHF. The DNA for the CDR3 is TGTGCCTGCAGCCGCTCGACAGGCGGGATTGCACCCCTCCACTTT.